Presented here are 16 T cell receptor beta chains from one specimen sequenced in a study of OX40 agonist ivuxolimab in advanced cancers. This table comes from immunoSEQ multiplex PCR, and its TCRdb copy is limited to in-frame clones, with some not included. This sample yields about 58,000 clones, of which about 86% are seen a single time; 0.85% to 1% belongs to the top ten. Material: CD4+ or CD8+ T cells sorted from blood, obtained in a trial of the OX40 agonist ivuxolimab. Receptors were obtained from an adult with an advanced solid tumor such as melanoma, head and neck, liver or kidney cancer.

V and J are TRBV7-6 and TRBJ2-1; no firm D call. V lost 2 bases and J lost 5, with 7 bases in between. The CDR3 consists of 13 residues. Germline assignment: CDR1 SGHVS and CDR2 FNYEAQ. The CDR3 spells CASSLTPNNEQFF. For the CDR3, the DNA is TGTGCCAGCAGCTTAACACCGAACAATGAGCAGTTCTTC. The full variable domain, with the rest looked up from reference TRBV7-6 and TRBJ2-1, is GAGVSQSPRYKVTKRGQDVALRCDPISGHVSLYWYRQALGQGPEFLTYFNYEAQQDKSGLPNDRFSAERPEGSISTLTIQRTEQRDSAMYRCASSLTPNNEQFFGPGTRLTVL.

On this clone: The same CDR3 also results from other DNA sequences found in this sample. J is TRBJ2-7 and V is TRBV5-1; possible D gene TRBD1, 6 bases. This CDR3 has 13 amino acids. Germline V CDR1 and CDR2: SGHRS, YFSETQ. V was pared by 0 bases and J by 2 bases, with 6 bases between. The CDR3 region has the DNA TGCGCCAGCAGCTTGGACAGGGCCTACGAGCAGTACTTC. Its protein is CASSLDRAYEQYF.

The genes are TRBV5-5 and TRBJ2-1; TRBD2 matches at 12 bases. This CDR3 contains 16 residues. CDR1 and CDR2 from the germline V gene are SGHKS and YYEKEE (reference sequence). J gave up 8 bases and V 1 base, and 7 bases lay outside the gene matches. Written as DNA, the CDR3 is TGTGCCAGCAGCTTGCGGCTAGCGGGGGGGATGGATGAGCAGTTCTTC. Its protein product is CASSLRLAGGMDEQFF.

The chain links TRBV19 to TRBJ2-1; 12 positions match TRBD2. J was trimmed by 11 bases and V by 6 bases; bases with no gene match: 14. CDR3 length: 16 residues. Germline V gene sequence: CDR1 LNHDA, CDR2 SQIVND (reference sequence). CDR3 sequence reads: CASRELGTSGGSKQFF. The CDR3 bases are TGTGCCAGTAGAGAATTGGGAACTAGCGGGGGGTCTAAGCAGTTCTTC.

The rearrangement joins TRBV11-2 to TRBJ2-5; the match to TRBD1 covers 10 bases. V lost 6 bases, J lost 4 bases, and 8 bases stayed unmatched. Germline CDR1 reads SGHAT; CDR2 reads FQNNGV. This CDR3 region has 15 residues. This CDR3 is CASRQTGGIGETQYF. As DNA, the CDR3 is TGTGCCAGCAGACAGACAGGGGGCATTGGAGAGACCCAGTACTTC.

The rearrangement links TRBV6-6 to TRBJ2-1; 12 nucleotides align to TRBD2. The CDR3 contains 16 residues. The V and J ends lost 4 bases and 7 bases, in that order; junction bases with no gene match: 8. The germline CDR1 and CDR2 sequences are MNHNY and SVGAGI (reference sequence). This CDR3 reads CASSSTPSGGANEQFF. The DNA for the CDR3 is TGTGCCAGCAGTTCCACCCCTAGCGGGGGGGCGAATGAGCAGTTCTTC.

The chain has TRBV18 and TRBJ1-1; D may be TRBD1 (5 bases). The CDR3 covers 16 residues. Germline loops: CDR1 KGHSH, CDR2 LQKENI. V was clipped by 0 bases and J by 5 bases, with 16 bases between them. The CDR3, as DNA: TGTGCCAGCTCACCACCGCTTACAGGTTCAGGAACTGAAGCTTTCTTT. As protein: CASSPPLTGSGTEAFF. The variable domain in full, completed from reference TRBV18 and TRBJ1-1, reads NAGVMQNPRHLVRRRGQEARLRCSPMKGHSHVYWYRQLPEEGLKFMVYLQKENIIDESGMPKERFSAEFPKEGPSILRIQQVVRGDSAAYFCASSPPLTGSGTEAFFGQGTRLTVV.

The chain is built from TRBV28 and TRBJ2-1; 7 bases are a match to TRBD1. With 3 bases clipped from V and 2 bases from J, the junction kept 4 bases outside the gene matches. CDR1 MDHEN and CDR2 SYDVKM come from the germline V gene. The CDR3 sequence is 15 residues long. CDR3 amino acids: CASSFRDRAYNEQFF. The CDR3 DNA sequence: TGTGCCAGCAGTTTCCGGGACAGAGCCTACAATGAGCAGTTCTTC.

In its sample, this clone was seen a few times. CDR3: CASSVAQNTEAFF. Written as DNA, the CDR3 is TGTGCCAGCAGCGTAGCCCAGAACACTGAAGCTTTCTTT. The gene calls are TRBV9 and TRBJ1-1; D gene ambiguous. The CDR3 spans 13 residues. Germline-derived CDR1 and CDR2 are SGDLS and YYNGEE. Trimming shortened V by 0 bases and J by 1 base, and 4 bases separated the two germline ends.

The table lists this clone with a count of one. The chain recombines TRBV5-6 with TRBJ2-3, with no clear D. This CDR3 region has 14 residues. Germline V gene sequence: CDR1 SGHDT, CDR2 YYEEEE. Trimming pared 2 bases from V and 6 bases from J, leaving 13 bases between. CDR3 nucleotides: TGTGCCAGCAGCTTTGGGCTGCTCCCGGATACGCAGTATTTT. Amino acid sequence: CASSFGLLPDTQYF.

V usage is TRBV2 and J usage is TRBJ1-5; no clear D gene. The CDR3 consists of 14 residues. V dropped 4 bases and J dropped 4 bases, with 11 bases sitting between them. CDR1 is SNHLY, CDR2 FYNNEI, per germline. The CDR3 here is CASSVDQRNQPQHF. CDR3 nucleotide sequence: TGTGCCAGCAGTGTGGATCAGAGGAATCAGCCCCAGCATTTT.

The chain is built from TRBV5-4 and TRBJ1-2; 9 bases map to TRBD1. V lost 5 bases to trimming and J lost 3 bases; unmatched junction nucleotides: 11. The CDR3 consists of 16 residues. In germline, CDR1 is SGHNT, CDR2 YYREEE (reference sequence). The CDR3 loop reads CASSRRGQGSHYGYTF. The DNA of the CDR3 is TGTGCCAGCAGTAGAAGGGGACAGGGATCCCACTATGGCTACACCTTC.

The CDR3 here is CASKDMNTEAFF. The CDR3 DNA sequence: TGTGCCAGTAAGGACATGAACACTGAAGCTTTCTTT. The V and J genes are TRBV19 and TRBJ1-1, with D possibly TRBD1 on 5 matching bases. V shed 7 bases and J shed 0 bases, with 6 bases lying between them. The CDR3 extends over 12 amino acids. CDR1 and CDR2 from the germline V gene are LNHDA and SQIVND (reference sequence).

The CDR3 DNA follows: TGTGCCAGCAGTCTCGGCCGCTCCTATAATTCACCCCTCCACTTT. As protein: CASSLGRSYNSPLHF. The V call is TRBV6-1, the J call TRBJ1-6; D is ambiguous. The V and J ends lost 5 bases and 0 bases respectively, with 8 bases between them. This CDR3 is 15 amino acids long. Germline V gene data show CDR1 as MNHNS and CDR2 as SASEGT.

The count of this clone is one. The V call is TRBV2, the J call TRBJ1-3, with unresolved D. Trimming removed 8 bases from V and 6 bases from J, with 17 bases in between. The CDR3 runs 14 residues. Germline values: CDR1 SNHLY, CDR2 FYNNEI. The chain's CDR3 is CASGPPWRVNTIYF. The DNA of the CDR3 is TGTGCCAGCGGCCCTCCGTGGAGAGTAAACACCATATATTTT.

The V call is TRBV11-3, the J call TRBJ2-5; D call uncertain. Trimming removed 5 bases at V and 0 bases at J, with 7 bases between. Per germline, CDR1 SGHNT and CDR2 YENEEA. CDR3 length equals 13 residues. The CDR3 is CASSPGHQETQYF. The DNA for the CDR3 is TGTGCCAGCAGCCCCGGCCACCAAGAGACCCAGTACTTC.